Below, one TCR beta chain is given with its context. The antigen remains undetermined. Treatment in this sample: oral pan-JAK inhibitor, 5-10 mg twice daily. Lesional scalp punch biopsies and peripheral blood were collected from alopecia areata patients. The data belong to a study of CD8+ T cells in alopecia areata. Overall study context: Treated patients were given 5 to 10 mg oral tofacitinib twice daily.

Study-level findings and limits: Greater clonality was observed in lesional scalp samples, especially alopecia totalis/universalis, versus normal scalp. With tofacitinib ongoing, many expanded lesional clones persisted in both scalp and blood.

Trimming cost V 1 base and J 0 bases, with 6 bases left between them. The CDR3 runs 13 residues. Germline CDR1 and CDR2: SQVTM and ANQGSEA. Following RNA extraction, reverse transcription yielded cDNA that acted as the sequencing template. TCRdb keeps only in-frame clones here, not all; method: immunoSEQ multiplex PCR. Among 190,000 or so clones listed, roughly 64% were seen once. The TCR was taken from a human donor with alopecia areata. The chain uses TRBV29-1 and TRBJ1-2; the D is unclear. Sequencing was performed on CD4+ T cells sorted from blood, taken at week 24, from a patient treated with tofacitinib. Here the CDR3 DNA reads TGCAGCGTTGAAGGTTCTCCTAACTATGGCTACACCTTC. Translated, it gives CSVEGSPNYGYTF.